The rows below give T cell receptor beta chains drawn from one sample of a study of blood T cell repertoires in COVID-19. The repertoire was sequenced with immunoSEQ multiplex PCR; TCRdb's copy has only in-frame clones and lacks some. The data show under 350,000 clones, around 86% seen once. Source material: peripheral blood. The receptors were gathered from a man aged 45-65 years with acute or convalescent COVID-19. The CDR3 runs from the conserved cysteine through the conserved F or W. The order of the fields is CDR3 DNA, CDR3 protein, clone size, D gene, J gene, V gene. D genes are given only for firm matches. Clone size is not always given. Where it is, it says once, few, many or a class for expanded clones.

cdr3_nt: TGTGCCAGTAGTATGGGGGGGACAGGGTCTTCCTACGAGCAGTACTTC
cdr3_aa: CASSMGGTGSSYEQYF
clone_size: -
d_call: TRBD1
j_call: TRBJ2-7
v_call: TRBV19

cdr3_nt: TGTGCCAGCAGCTCCTACTTCGACAGGGGAGGAGGGGAAAAACTGTTTTTT
cdr3_aa: CASSSYFDRGGGEKLFF
clone_size: -
d_call: TRBD1
j_call: TRBJ1-4
v_call: TRBV5-8

cdr3_nt: TGTGCCAGTCGGTGGTTCCAGAACACCGGGGAGCTGTTTTTT
cdr3_aa: CASRWFQNTGELFF
clone_size: -
d_call: -
j_call: TRBJ2-2
v_call: TRBV19

cdr3_nt: TGTGCCAGCAGCCCCAGGGCGGTTAGGGATGAGCAGTTCTTC
cdr3_aa: CASSPRAVRDEQFF
clone_size: -
d_call: -
j_call: TRBJ2-1
v_call: TRBV5-4

cdr3_nt: TGTGCCAGCTCACCACTTGGACAGGGCCGTGGAGATACGCAGTATTTT
cdr3_aa: CASSPLGQGRGDTQYF
clone_size: -
d_call: TRBD1
j_call: TRBJ2-3
v_call: TRBV18

cdr3_nt: TGTGCCAGCAGCTCAGTCTTTCGGACAGCGAACATGAACACTGAAGCTTTCTTT
cdr3_aa: CASSSVFRTANMNTEAFF
clone_size: -
d_call: -
j_call: TRBJ1-1
v_call: TRBV11-2

cdr3_nt: TGTGCCATCAGCGAGGGAGGTTACAACAATGAGCAGTTCTTC
cdr3_aa: CAISEGGYNNEQFF
clone_size: -
d_call: -
j_call: TRBJ2-1
v_call: TRBV10-3

cdr3_nt: TGTGCCAGCAGCCAAGATACCGCCCCGGGACTTCTAGGGACCGGGGAGCTGTTTTTT
cdr3_aa: CASSQDTAPGLLGTGELFF
clone_size: -
d_call: -
j_call: TRBJ2-2
v_call: TRBV3-1/TRBV3-2

cdr3_nt: TGCAGTGCCAGTCGGTCGGTCGGGGGGACATACGAGCAGTACTTC
cdr3_aa: CSASRSVGGTYEQYF
clone_size: -
d_call: -
j_call: TRBJ2-7
v_call: TRBV20-1

cdr3_nt: TGTGCCAGCAGCTACCAGGGGGCTCAGGATGGCTACACCTTC
cdr3_aa: CASSYQGAQDGYTF
clone_size: -
d_call: TRBD1
j_call: TRBJ1-2
v_call: TRBV6-5

cdr3_nt: TGTGCCAGCAGCCCAGAGCGGGTAGGGGTGGGGGAGACCCAGTACTTC
cdr3_aa: CASSPERVGVGETQYF
clone_size: -
d_call: -
j_call: TRBJ2-5
v_call: TRBV7-3

cdr3_nt: TGTGCCAGCAGCGTTGCGGCGGCGGGGACAGTCGGTTCACCCCTCCACTTT
cdr3_aa: CASSVAAAGTVGSPLHF
clone_size: few
d_call: TRBD1
j_call: TRBJ1-6
v_call: TRBV9

cdr3_nt: TGTGCCAGCAGCTCCGGGACAGGGAACACTGAAGCTTTCTTT
cdr3_aa: CASSSGTGNTEAFF
clone_size: -
d_call: TRBD1
j_call: TRBJ1-1
v_call: TRBV13